These T cell receptor beta chains were read from a single sample in a study of technical replicates of blood from a few donors. The data were produced by immunoSEQ multiplex PCR, yet TCRdb's version contains in-frame clones alone and is incomplete. The data contain roughly 60,000 clones, approximately 92% of them singletons. Sequenced input: PBMCs. The source is a human donor in good health. Some clones in this sample may be carry-over from other donors' samples. Each CDR3 is given with its conserved first and last residue. A D gene is named only where the DNA matches it firmly. Rows may omit the clone size; those that give it use once, few, many or a size class.

>TRBV7-3|-|-|TRBJ1-1
TGTGCCAGCAGCCAGCAGGGTTCTGAAGCTTTCTTT
CASSQQGSEAFF
>TRBV2|-|TRBD1|TRBJ2-7
TGTGCCACCCGGGACAGGGGTTACGAGCAGTACTTC
CATRDRGYEQYF
>TRBV13|-|TRBD1|TRBJ1-6
TGTGCCAGCAGCCATCGACAGGGAGCGTCCTATAATTCACCCCTCCACTTT
CASSHRQGASYNSPLHF
>TRBV30|-|TRBD2|TRBJ2-7
TGTGCCTGGAGTGCGACTAGCCTCAACGAGCAGTACTTC
CAWSATSLNEQYF
>TRBV7-7|-|TRBD2|TRBJ2-5
TGTGCCAGCAGCTTAGGGATTAGCGGGGGGAAGACCCAGTACTTC
CASSLGISGGKTQYF
>TRBV4-2|once|-|TRBJ1-2
TGTGCCAGCAGCCAAGATCGCCTTAGTTATAACTATGGCTACACCTTC
CASSQDRLSYNYGYTF
>TRBV28|-|TRBD1|TRBJ1-1
TGTGCCAGCCAGGGACAGAAGTTATTTAGCACTGAAGCTTTCTTT
CASQGQKLFSTEAFF
>TRBV5-1|-|-|TRBJ1-1
TGCGCCAGCAGCCATGGGGAGGGTATGAACACTGAAGCTTTCTTT
CASSHGEGMNTEAFF
>TRBV27|-|-|TRBJ2-1
TGTGCCAGCAGTTTATCGCCGTACGGGACCGAAGGGGGGCAGTTCTTC
CASSLSPYGTEGGQFF
>TRBV15|-|TRBD1|TRBJ2-1
TGTGCCACCAGCAGACCGGGACAGGGGGGAAATGAGCAGTTCTTC
CATSRPGQGGNEQFF
>TRBV10-3|-|TRBD1|TRBJ2-1
TGTGCCATCAGCGAAGGACAGGCTGGTACCAATGAGCAGTTCTTC
CAISEGQAGTNEQFF
>TRBV5-1|-|-|TRBJ2-3
TGCGCCAGCAGCTTGGCCAGGGGCACAGATACGCAGTATTTT
CASSLARGTDTQYF
>TRBV10-3|-|-|TRBJ2-1
TGTGCCATCAGTGAAAGGACTATCAACTACAATGAGCAGTTCTTC
CAISERTINYNEQFF
>TRBV5-6|-|TRBD1|TRBJ1-2
TGTGCCAGCAACCGGGACAGGGGCCACTATGGCTACACCTTC
CASNRDRGHYGYTF
>TRBV20-1|-|-|TRBJ2-7
TGCAGTGCTCGACTGGAATACGAGCAGTACTTC
CSARLEYEQYF
>TRBV29-1|-|-|TRBJ2-3
TGCAGCGGCTCCTATCTAGGTACACACACAGATACGCAGTATTTT
CSGSYLGTHTDTQYF
>TRBV11-3|-|TRBD2|TRBJ2-7
TGTGCCAGCAGCTTATGTGTTAGTCTAGCGGGATCCCTGGAGTACTTC
CASSLCVSLAGSLEYF
>TRBV6-6|-|-|TRBJ1-5
TGTGCCAGCAGTGCAGGTACAGGACAGCCCCAGCATTTT
CASSAGTGQPQHF
>TRBV4-1|-|TRBD2|TRBJ2-1
TGCGCCAGCAGCCAGCCCCTAGCGGGGGGCCGGGGCAATGAGCAGTTCTTC
CASSQPLAGGRGNEQFF
>TRBV27|-|-|TRBJ2-3
TGTGCCAGCAGTTTATTGCCTAGCAACACAGATACGCAGTATTTT
CASSLLPSNTDTQYF
>TRBV6-5|-|TRBD1|TRBJ1-2
TGTGCCAGCAGATCCGGACAGGGGGTCAAAAGTGGCTACACCTTC
CASRSGQGVKSGYTF
>TRBV10-3|-|TRBD1|TRBJ1-5
TGTGCCATCAGTGAGGGACAGGGGAGCAATCAGCCCCAGCATTTT
CAISEGQGSNQPQHF
>TRBV19|-|TRBD2|TRBJ2-7
TGTGCCAGTAGTATCCTCCGGACTAGCGGGAGCGAGCAGTACTTC
CASSILRTSGSEQYF
>TRBV6-5|once|TRBD2|TRBJ2-3
TGTGCCAGCATCCAGACTAGCGGGGGTGATACGCAGTATTTT
CASIQTSGGDTQYF
>TRBV5-7|-|-|TRBJ1-4
TGTGCCAGCAGCTTCTGGGTCCGTGACCGGGGGAAACTGTTTTTT
CASSFWVRDRGKLFF
>TRBV2|-|-|TRBJ2-5
TGTGCCAGCAGTGAAATGGGGGGGGGCCAGGAGACCCAGTACTTC
CASSEMGGGQETQYF
>TRBV6-1|-|-|TRBJ1-4
TGTGCCAGCAGGCGACAGACTAATGAAAAACTGTTTTTT
CASRRQTNEKLFF
>TRBV4-3|-|TRBD1|TRBJ2-1
TGCGCCAGTGCTTCGGGACAGGGGGCAACGGATGAGCAGTTCTTC
CASASGQGATDEQFF
>TRBV4-3|-|TRBD1|TRBJ2-7
TGCGCCAGCAGCCAAGATCGGACAGGGAAATACGAGCAGTACTTC
CASSQDRTGKYEQYF
>TRBV5-1|-|TRBD2|TRBJ2-5
TGCGCCAGCAGCTTGGGAGTCGCGGGGGGCCTCCAAGAGACCCAGTACTTC
CASSLGVAGGLQETQYF
>TRBV7-9|-|TRBD2|TRBJ2-7
TGTGCCAGCAGCTCGGGACTAGCAATCTACGAGCAGTACTTC
CASSSGLAIYEQYF
>TRBV19|few|-|TRBJ1-1
TGTGCCAGTAGTACAGGGTTGGCTGAAGCTTTCTTT
CASSTGLAEAFF
>TRBV7-3|-|-|TRBJ2-5
TGTGCCAGCAGTTCTGGCGGGGGCCCCGGAGAGACCCAGTACTTC
CASSSGGGPGETQYF
>TRBV6-5|-|-|TRBJ2-3
TGTGCCAGCAGTTACACATTCCAAGATACGCAGTATTTT
CASSYTFQDTQYF
>TRBV6-5|-|TRBD1|TRBJ1-2
TGTGCCAGCAGTACATTAACAGGGGGCGGCTATGGCTACACCTTC
CASSTLTGGGYGYTF
>TRBV4-2|-|-|TRBJ2-5
TGTGCCAGCAGCCGAGAAGGAGCTGGTGTCCCTTTCTACTTC
CASSREGAGVPFYF
>TRBV7-9|-|-|TRBJ1-5
TGTGCCAGCAGCTTAATGGGGCCTCAGCCCCAGCATTTT
CASSLMGPQPQHF
>TRBV6-1|-|-|TRBJ2-5
TGTGCCAGCATCGCAGGGGGGTACCAAGAGACCCAGTACTTC
CASIAGGYQETQYF
>TRBV4-3|-|-|TRBJ1-2
TGCGCCAGCAGCCAAGTTCACAGGCTAGCTAACTATGGCTACACCTTC
CASSQVHRLANYGYTF
>TRBV19|-|-|TRBJ1-1
TGTGCCAGTAGTCCTCCTTCTTACACTGAAGCTTTCTTT
CASSPPSYTEAFF
>TRBV7-2|-|-|TRBJ2-3
TGTGCCAGCAGCTTATTTGTTGGGGTAGCGGTCACAGATACGCAGTATTTT
CASSLFVGVAVTDTQYF
>TRBV6-1|-|TRBD1|TRBJ1-5
TGTGCCAGCAGTGAAGCGTCCCGATACAGGGGGCGAAGCAATCAGCCCCAGCATTTT
CASSEASRYRGRSNQPQHF
>TRBV7-9|-|-|TRBJ2-7
TGTGCCAGCAGCCAGACAGGTCAGGACGAGCAGTACTTC
CASSQTGQDEQYF
>TRBV7-2|-|TRBD1|TRBJ1-2
TGTGCCAGCAGCTTAATGGGGGCCAATCAGGGGGCGCGTGGCTACACCTTC
CASSLMGANQGARGYTF
>TRBV7-2|-|-|TRBJ1-6
TGTGCCAGCAGCTCGGGGTCCACGCGGACACCCCTCCACTTT
CASSSGSTRTPLHF
>TRBV7-9|-|TRBD2|TRBJ2-1
TGTGCCAGCAGCTTGGGACTAGCGGAGGCCTACAATGAGCAGTTCTTC
CASSLGLAEAYNEQFF
>TRBV5-1|-|TRBD2|TRBJ2-1
TGCGCCAGCAGCTCGATAGCGGGAGGCGGTAATGAGCAGTTCTTC
CASSSIAGGGNEQFF
>TRBV6-5|-|TRBD1|TRBJ1-4
TGTGCCAGCAGTTACTCCTCGACAGGGCGAAATGAAAAACTGTTTTTT
CASSYSSTGRNEKLFF
>TRBV6-5|-|TRBD2|TRBJ2-5
TGTGCCAGCAGAACTAGCGGGAGTAGCCAAGAGACCCAGTACTTC
CASRTSGSSQETQYF
>TRBV6-6|-|-|TRBJ1-2
TGTGCCAGTACCGAAGACGGGAACTATCGGAACTATGGCTACACCTTC
CASTEDGNYRNYGYTF
>TRBV11-1|-|TRBD2|TRBJ2-3
TGTGCCAGCAGCAGGAGCGGGAGCAGAGATACGCAGTATTTT
CASSRSGSRDTQYF
>TRBV7-9|-|-|TRBJ2-3
TGTGCCAGCAGCTTAGCGTCGCGTGCAGGGCCAGATACGCAGTATTTT
CASSLASRAGPDTQYF